Listed below are T cell receptor beta chains from one sample, sequenced in a study of PD-L1 blockade in urothelial cancer. Using immunoSEQ multiplex PCR, the repertoire was profiled, and TCRdb retains in-frame clones only, with some absent. This sample yields about 20,000 clones, of which about 90% are seen a single time; roughly 3.6% belongs to the top ten. The sequencing here drew on PBMCs, taken around atezolizumab (anti-PD-L1) treatment. These receptors were obtained from a man aged 50-60 years with urothelial cancer. Both conserved end residues are part of each CDR3. A D gene is named only where the DNA matches it firmly. Not all rows give a size; the values are once, few, many and, for expanded clones, a class.

d_gene,j_gene,v_gene,abundance,CDR3aa,CDR3nt
TRBD2,TRBJ2-3,TRBV5-1,-,CASSPGGATDTQYF,TGCGCCAGCAGCCCCGGGGGGGCCACAGATACGCAGTATTTT
-,TRBJ2-7,TRBV28,-,CASSSPTDYEQYF,TGTGCCAGCAGTTCCCCGACAGACTACGAGCAGTACTTC
-,TRBJ2-5,TRBV7-9,-,CASSLANGARTTQYF,TGTGCCAGCAGCTTAGCGAATGGGGCCCGAACGACCCAGTACTTC
TRBD1,TRBJ2-1,TRBV7-6,-,CASSVNPGQIYNEQFF,TGTGCCAGCAGCGTAAACCCGGGACAGATATACAATGAGCAGTTCTTC
TRBD2,TRBJ2-1,TRBV18,few,CASSPGLAGNEQFF,TGTGCCAGCTCACCGGGACTAGCGGGCAATGAGCAGTTCTTC
-,TRBJ2-2,TRBV6-6,-,CASSYSVSGTGELFF,TGTGCCAGCAGTTACTCGGTCTCGGGCACCGGGGAGCTGTTTTTT
-,TRBJ1-2,TRBV18,-,CASSPGRDGYGYTF,TGTGCCAGCTCACCAGGGAGGGATGGCTATGGCTACACCTTC
-,TRBJ1-2,TRBV15,-,CATSRSVDYGYTF,TGTGCCACCAGCAGATCGGTGGACTATGGCTACACCTTC
-,TRBJ2-7,TRBV6-5,-,CASSYSSGRYEQYF,TGTGCCAGCAGTTACTCGTCAGGGCGGTACGAGCAGTACTTC
-,TRBJ2-5,TRBV11-2,once,CASSLGRETQYF,TGTGCCAGCAGCTTAGGTCGGGAGACCCAGTACTTC
TRBD2,TRBJ2-3,TRBV14,-,CASSHRGGPPDTQYF,TGTGCCAGCAGCCATCGCGGGGGGCCCCCAGATACGCAGTATTTT
-,TRBJ2-2,TRBV9,-,CASSLGGGLRNTGELFF,TGTGCCAGCAGCCTAGGGGGGGGGCTAAGGAACACCGGGGAGCTGTTTTTT
TRBD1,TRBJ2-7,TRBV27,-,CASSFPGTGEQYF,TGTGCCAGCAGTTTCCCTGGGACAGGGGAGCAGTACTTC
-,TRBJ2-3,TRBV29-1,-,CSAVGPPSTDTQYF,TGCAGTGCCGTCGGTCCTCCGAGCACAGATACGCAGTATTTT
TRBD2,TRBJ2-3,TRBV9,-,CASSVGGRGTDTQYF,TGTGCCAGCAGCGTAGGCGGGAGAGGCACAGATACGCAGTATTTT
-,TRBJ1-5,TRBV7-6,-,CASSLGGGRGQPQHF,TGTGCCAGCAGCTTAGGCGGCGGCCGTGGTCAGCCCCAGCATTTT
TRBD1,TRBJ2-2,TRBV10-1,once,CASSGSRDRAGTGELFF,TGCGCCAGCAGTGGGAGCCGGGACAGGGCAGGGACCGGGGAGCTGTTTTTT
-,TRBJ1-5,TRBV27,-,CASSLSSNQPQHF,TGTGCCAGCAGTTTATCCTCCAATCAGCCCCAGCATTTT
TRBD1,TRBJ1-2,TRBV30,few,CAWSVGTVSVTF,TGTGCCTGGAGTGTAGGGACAGTCTCAGTCACCTTC
TRBD1,TRBJ2-1,TRBV28,once,CASSRTGLNPKNEQFF,TGTGCCAGCAGTCGGACAGGGTTGAACCCGAAGAATGAGCAGTTCTTC
-,TRBJ2-4,TRBV11-2,medium-sized,CASSSLAKNIQYF,TGTGCCAGCAGCTCACTAGCCAAAAACATTCAGTACTTC
-,TRBJ1-3,TRBV30,few,CAWVPRLGLGNTIYF,TGTGCCTGGGTTCCCCGTCTGGGGCTGGGAAACACCATATATTTT
TRBD2,TRBJ2-7,TRBV15,-,CATSGTPSSGRAYEQYF,TGTGCCACCAGCGGAACCCCGTCTAGCGGGAGGGCCTACGAGCAGTACTTC
-,TRBJ2-2,TRBV27,-,CASSPGTPNTGELFF,TGTGCCAGCAGCCCCGGGACTCCTAACACCGGGGAGCTGTTTTTT
TRBD2,TRBJ2-7,TRBV10-3,-,CAISDSSGLDSYEQYF,TGTGCCATCAGTGACTCCTCGGGACTAGATTCCTACGAGCAGTACTTC
TRBD1,TRBJ2-7,TRBV11-3,-,CASSRRTGPPYEQYF,TGTGCCAGCAGCCGACGGACAGGGCCCCCCTACGAGCAGTACTTC
TRBD1,TRBJ1-1,TRBV9,-,CASSPRTGANTEAFF,TGTGCCAGCAGCCCGCGGACAGGGGCTAACACTGAAGCTTTCTTT
TRBD2,TRBJ2-3,TRBV6-4,-,CASSVGTSGGADTQYF,TGTGCCAGCAGTGTGGGGACTAGCGGGGGGGCAGATACGCAGTATTTT
TRBD1,TRBJ1-2,TRBV6-1,-,CASRPGTGGLDGYTF,TGTGCCAGCAGGCCCGGGACAGGGGGTTTGGATGGCTACACCTTC
TRBD1,TRBJ2-5,TRBV9,-,CASSPSGQGAETQYF,TGTGCCAGCAGCCCCTCAGGACAGGGGGCAGAGACCCAGTACTTC
TRBD1,TRBJ2-3,TRBV2,-,CASRRTGSTDTQYF,TGTGCCAGCAGGAGGACAGGCTCCACAGATACGCAGTATTTT
TRBD1,TRBJ1-3,TRBV30,-,CAWSVQTQGTGNTIYF,TGTGCCTGGAGTGTACAAACACAGGGGACTGGAAACACCATATATTTT
-,TRBJ2-1,TRBV11-2,-,CASSAPGGPLSYNEQFF,TGTGCCAGCAGCGCCCCCGGGGGGCCCCTCTCCTACAATGAGCAGTTCTTC
-,TRBJ1-3,TRBV4-3,-,CASSQDGGAGNTIYF,TGCGCCAGCAGCCAAGACGGAGGTGCTGGAAACACCATATATTTT
TRBD1,TRBJ1-5,TRBV19,-,CASTSRQGGNQPQHF,TGTGCCAGTACGTCGAGACAGGGGGGCAATCAGCCCCAGCATTTT
-,TRBJ2-5,TRBV5-6,-,CASSLGRRGGETQYF,TGTGCCAGCAGCTTAGGTCGGAGGGGGGGAGAGACCCAGTACTTC
-,TRBJ2-7,TRBV29-1,-,CSVLSDRLYEQYF,TGCAGCGTTTTAAGTGACAGACTCTACGAGCAGTACTTC
-,TRBJ2-2,TRBV7-3,-,CASSPVNTGELFF,TGTGCCAGCAGCCCCGTTAACACCGGGGAGCTGTTTTTT
TRBD1,TRBJ1-5,TRBV7-2,-,CASSLWGQINQPQHF,TGTGCCAGCAGCTTATGGGGACAGATAAATCAGCCCCAGCATTTT
TRBD2,TRBJ2-7,TRBV5-4,-,CASSWEAGGDYEQYF,TGTGCCAGCAGCTGGGAAGCGGGAGGGGACTACGAGCAGTACTTC
-,TRBJ2-1,TRBV19,-,CASSHRQNSYNEQFF,TGTGCCAGTAGTCACCGACAGAACTCCTACAATGAGCAGTTCTTC
-,TRBJ1-6,TRBV6-4,-,CASSVSERGGQRRNSPLHF,TGTGCCAGCAGTGTGTCAGAAAGGGGGGGTCAAAGAAGAAATTCACCCCTCCACTTT
-,TRBJ1-1,TRBV2,few,CASDNRLNTEAFF,TGTGCCAGCGATAACAGATTGAACACTGAAGCTTTCTTT
TRBD2,TRBJ2-2,TRBV2,-,CASRALRGETGELFF,TGTGCCAGCCGCGCTCTGCGGGGGGAAACCGGGGAGCTGTTTTTT
-,TRBJ2-2,TRBV30,-,CAWERLDTGELFF,TGTGCCTGGGAAAGACTAGACACCGGGGAGCTGTTTTTT
-,TRBJ2-7,TRBV29-1,-,CSGLDTPTYEQYF,TGCAGCGGGCTAGATACACCAACCTACGAGCAGTACTTC
TRBD1,TRBJ2-7,TRBV25-1,-,CASSESPYRQGKVEQYF,TGTGCCAGCAGTGAATCCCCGTACCGACAGGGGAAGGTCGAGCAGTACTTC
TRBD2,TRBJ2-6,TRBV5-1,-,CASRRGGTSGANVLTF,TGCGCCAGCAGGCGGGGGGGAACCTCTGGGGCCAACGTCCTGACTTTC
-,TRBJ1-1,TRBV5-1,-,CASSLGVTEAFF,TGCGCCAGCAGCTTGGGAGTAACTGAGGCTTTCTTT
-,TRBJ2-1,TRBV18,-,CASSPGNPRDWGSYNEQFF,TGTGCCAGCTCACCCGGGAATCCCCGGGACTGGGGCTCCTACAATGAGCAGTTCTTC
-,TRBJ2-7,TRBV2,-,CASSRTGSYEQYF,TGTGCCAGCAGTAGAACGGGGTCTTACGAGCAGTACTTC